Following are 9 T cell receptor beta chains from one sample sequenced in a study of blood T cell repertoires in COVID-19. TCRdb's table, derived via immunoSEQ multiplex PCR, lists solely in-frame clones and lacks some. The sample holds some 260,000 clones, nearly 90% seen once. Sequencing was carried out using peripheral blood. The receptor source for this set is a woman in her 30s with acute or convalescent COVID-19.

The rearrangement links TRBV3-1 (or the pseudogene TRBV3-2) to TRBJ2-1, with unresolved D. Trimming left V 2 bases short and J 6 bases short, with 5 bases between. The CDR3 is 12 residues long. CDR1 is LGHDT, CDR2 YNNKEL, per germline (reference sequence). The CDR3 protein is CASSQFVNEQFF. CDR3 sequence (DNA): TGTGCCAGCAGCCAATTCGTCAATGAGCAGTTCTTC.

This chain uses TRBV19 with TRBJ1-1; weak D call: TRBD1 (6 bases). This CDR3 has 15 residues. The germline CDR1 and CDR2 sequences are LNHDA and SQIVND (reference sequence). Deletions cut 5 bases from V and 0 bases from J, with 13 bases between. CDR3 DNA: TGTGCCAGTAGTTTAACAGGGAACCTGAACACTGAAGCTTTCTTT. It encodes CASSLTGNLNTEAFF.

The rearrangement links TRBV19 to TRBJ2-4; possibly TRBD1 for D (6 bases). This CDR3 spans 15 amino acids. CDR1 is LNHDA, CDR2 SQIVND, per germline (reference sequence). V dropped 6 bases and J dropped 2 bases, with 14 bases sitting between them. In nucleotides, the CDR3 is TGTGCCAGTAGCGCCAGTGGACAGTCCAAAAACATTCAGTACTTC. Translating gives CASSASGQSKNIQYF.

The gene calls are TRBV21-1 and TRBJ1-1; TRBD1 is the table's D call and was not checked against the DNA. TRBV21-1 is termed a pseudogene. This CDR3 has 15 amino acids. The CDR3 nucleotides are TGTGCCAGCAGCAAAACGGACAGATTGAACACTGAAGCTTTCTTT. This translates into CASSKTDRLNTEAFF.

This clone has more than one count but fewer than ten. One end of the junction is discordant with germline, which a read error may explain. This CDR3 reads CASSVVAGGPMRLNF. The CDR3 region has the DNA TGTGCCAGCAGCGTAGTAGCGGGAGGGCCAATGCGGTTGAACTTC. The gene calls are TRBV9 and TRBJ2-7, with 11 bases matching TRBD2. This CDR3 comprises 15 residues. Germline loops: CDR1 SGDLS, CDR2 YYNGEE.

The genes are TRBV5-5 and TRBJ2-7; D may be TRBD2 (5 bases). V was trimmed by 4 bases and J by 1 base, leaving 12 bases between them. Germline CDR1 reads SGHKS; CDR2 reads YYEKEE (reference sequence). CDR3 length: 14 amino acids. The CDR3 here is CASSPAGESYEQYF. CDR3 nucleotides: TGTGCCAGCAGCCCCGCCGGGGAATCCTACGAGCAGTACTTC.

The chain is built from TRBV11-3 and TRBJ2-1, with TRBD2 identical over 7 bases. The CDR3 contains 14 residues. Unmatched junction bases numbered 5, after V lost 1 base and J lost 8 bases. Germline lookup yields CDR1 SGHNT and CDR2 YENEEA. CDR3 sequence reads: CASSLVASGHEQFF. CDR3 DNA sequence: TGTGCCAGCAGCTTAGTGGCTAGCGGTCATGAGCAGTTCTTC.

The chain recombines TRBV30 with TRBJ1-2; D uncertain. Per germline, CDR1 GTSNPN and CDR2 SVGIG (reference sequence). The CDR3 sequence is 11 residues long. V lost 4 bases, J lost 4 bases, and 7 bases lay in between. The CDR3 loop reads CAWTGSYGYTF. The DNA of the CDR3 is TGTGCCTGGACGGGGAGCTATGGCTACACCTTC.

V is TRBV7-8 and J is TRBJ2-1, with 10 bases fitting TRBD2. J was trimmed by 1 base and V by 5 bases; bases with no gene match: 5. Germline V gene sequence: CDR1 SGHVS, CDR2 FQNEAQ. The CDR3 totals 16 residues. CDR3 region: CASSVSGRESYNEQFF. The CDR3 nucleotides are TGTGCCAGCAGCGTAAGCGGGAGGGAGTCCTACAATGAGCAGTTCTTC.